Ten or more counts support the clone carrying this T cell receptor beta chain. Its specificity is unknown. The data were taken from a study of T cells after yellow fever vaccination. Germline V gene sequence: CDR1 SEHNR, CDR2 FQNEAQ (reference sequence). The V segment lost 1 base and the J segment 7 bases; nucleotides outside the gene matches: 5. The length of the CDR3 is 16 residues. Overall study results and limits: Weaker overall was a secondary response that nonetheless peaked faster, on day 5 versus 15. Post-booster reappearance was seen for most primary-vaccination clones (roughly 96% CD4, 80% to 90% CD8).

TCRdb analysed the 5' RACE reads with MiXCR anew, one entry per CDR3 protein. The table includes about 250,000 distinct CDR3 sequences, roughly 3.7% detected once. This receptor was obtained from a man in his late teens or twenties who received the YFV17D yellow fever vaccine. The gene calls are TRBV7-9 and TRBJ2-2; 11 nucleotides match TRBD1. This material consisted of PBMCs, taken 15 days after the yellow fever booster vaccination. The CDR3 DNA reads as TGTGCCAGCAGCTTAGTTCGGACAGGGGGCGTCGGGGAGCTGTTTTTT. Amino acids: CASSLVRTGGVGELFF.